Below, 17 T cell receptor beta chains from the same sample are listed, as sequenced in a study of CD8 T cells in Susac syndrome. The authors reverse transcribed about 0.45 to 1 ug RNA with random hexamers. TCRdb processed the immunoSEQ multiplex PCR reads anew with MiXCR; each CDR3 protein has one entry. The data contain roughly 130,000 distinct CDR3 sequences, around 94% of them singletons. Sequencing was done on a sample of CD4+ T cells from PBMCs. The receptors originated from a human donor with multiple sclerosis.

The chain employs TRBV27 and TRBJ1-5, with D unclear. The V and J ends lost 6 bases and 2 bases respectively, with 14 bases between them. The CDR3 loop spans 15 amino acids. Germline assignment: CDR1 MNHEY and CDR2 SMNVEV (reference sequence). This CDR3 is CASSPQRRGNQPQHF. DNA for the CDR3: TGTGCCAGCAGCCCTCAACGGAGGGGCAATCAGCCCCAGCATTTT.

This clonotype was counted between two and nine times. In nucleotides, the CDR3 is TGTGCCAGCAGCCCCCCAGGGACCTACGAGCAGTACTTC. Residues: CASSPPGTYEQYF. This sequence joins TRBV3-1 and TRBJ2-7, with a possible D match to TRBD1 (5 bases). The V gene lost 4 bases and the J gene lost 2 bases, with 9 bases spanning the gap. CDR1 LGHDT and CDR2 YNNKEL come from the germline V gene (reference sequence). CDR3 length: 13 amino acids.

The chain joins TRBV5-1 to TRBJ1-2, with D hard to call. The CDR3 is made up of 15 amino acids. V dropped 0 bases and J dropped 0 bases, with 9 bases sitting between them. Germline V gives CDR1 SGHRS, CDR2 YFSETQ. The CDR3 sequence: CASSLDTTANYGYTF. CDR3 coding DNA: TGCGCCAGCAGCTTGGACACAACCGCTAACTATGGCTACACCTTC.

This clonotype showed up just once. CDR3: CAWSGTTNTEAFF. CDR3 DNA sequence: TGTGCCTGGAGCGGGACGACAAACACTGAAGCTTTCTTT. The chain recombines TRBV30 with TRBJ1-1, with a weak D call TRBD1 (5 bases). This CDR3 contains 13 residues. V lost 3 bases, J lost 2 bases, and 10 bases lay in between. Germline V CDR1 and CDR2: GTSNPN, SVGIG (reference sequence).

The V and J genes are TRBV12-3 or TRBV12-4 and TRBJ2-1; D tentatively fits TRBD1 or TRBD2 (6 bases each). V lost 5 bases, J lost 9 bases, and 20 bases lay in between. The CDR3 covers 15 residues. CDR3: CASSPIIGGPSEQFF. The DNA for the CDR3 is TGTGCCAGCAGTCCCATCATTGGGGGGCCTAGTGAGCAGTTCTTC.

The chain uses TRBV9 and TRBJ2-7, with 12 bases identical to TRBD2. V dropped 1 base and J dropped 1; count of bases not matched to a gene: 18. CDR1 is SGDLS, CDR2 YYNGEE, per germline. The CDR3 loop spans 21 amino acids. The CDR3 DNA sequence: TGTGCCAGCAGCGTATCCCAGCTCGTTCCCCAGACTAGCGGGAGATCCTACGAGCAGTACTTC. Protein: CASSVSQLVPQTSGRSYEQYF.

This chain joins TRBV9 and TRBJ1-2; 7 nucleotides match TRBD1. V was pared by 3 bases and J by 4 bases, with 6 bases of the junction left unmatched. CDR1 and CDR2 (germline): SGDLS, YYNGEE. CDR3 length: 14 residues. CDR3 nucleotide sequence: TGTGCCAGCAGCGGGGGGGACAGCCTCTATGGCTACACCTTC. Protein: CASSGGDSLYGYTF.

The rearrangement uses TRBV12-3 or TRBV12-4 and TRBJ1-2; TRBD1 matches at 7 bases. V trimming: 6 bases; J trimming: 4 bases; junction bases outside the gene matches: 8. The CDR3 is 14 residues long. CDR3 coding DNA: TGTGCCAGCAGACGGACAGGACGACTCTATGGCTACACCTTC. Its translation: CASRRTGRLYGYTF.

Only one count was recorded for this clonotype. The V and J genes are TRBV20-1 and TRBJ1-2; D may be TRBD1 (6 bases). Germline assignment: CDR1 DFQATT and CDR2 SNEGSKA (reference sequence). Trimming removed 3 bases from V and 2 bases from J, with 10 bases in between. The CDR3 spans 13 residues. CDR3 residues: CSARTTGNYGYTF. CDR3 nucleotide sequence: TGCAGTGCTAGGACAACAGGGAACTATGGCTACACCTTC.

This chain uses TRBV9 with TRBJ1-2, with 8 nucleotides matching TRBD1. Per germline, CDR1 SGDLS and CDR2 YYNGEE. The CDR3 length is 14 residues. V lost 4 bases to trimming and J lost 7 bases; unmatched junction nucleotides: 9. CDR3 region: CASSPGTGVAGYTF. DNA for the CDR3: TGTGCCAGCAGCCCCGGGACAGGCGTTGCTGGCTACACCTTC.

Here the CDR3 DNA reads TGTGCCAGCAGCCAAGTAGATAGCAATCAGCCCCAGCATTTT. It specifies CASSQVDSNQPQHF. The chain couples TRBV4-2 to TRBJ1-5; no firm D call. V lost 1 base and J lost 0, with 4 bases in between. The CDR3 runs 14 residues. The germline CDR1 and CDR2 sequences are LGHNA and YNFKEQ.

V is TRBV5-6 and J is TRBJ1-2; possibly TRBD1 for D (5 bases). The germline gives CDR1 SGHDT, CDR2 YYEEEE. The V gene lost 2 bases and the J gene lost 7 bases, with 15 bases spanning the gap. The CDR3 is 14 residues long. This CDR3 reads CASSLGRVRTGYTF. CDR3 nucleotides: TGTGCCAGCAGCTTAGGCAGGGTCAGGACTGGCTACACCTTC.

This chain uses TRBV2 with TRBJ1-5, with a weak D call TRBD1 (5 bases). CDR3 length: 14 amino acids. The germline V gene encodes CDR1 SNHLY and CDR2 FYNNEI. V was pared by 5 bases and J by 7 bases, with 15 bases between. CDR3 amino acids: CASSPPPGLQPQHF. The DNA for the CDR3 is TGTGCCAGCAGTCCGCCCCCAGGGCTGCAGCCCCAGCATTTT.

This sequence joins TRBV18 and TRBJ2-1; possibly TRBD2 for D (5 bases). V lost 5 bases and J lost 0, with 17 bases in between. Germline CDR1 KGHSH, CDR2 LQKENI. The CDR3 runs to 17 residues. CDR3 DNA: TGTGCCAGCTCATCGCTAGCCGGCGGCAGCTCCTACAATGAGCAGTTCTTC. It is translated as CASSSLAGGSSYNEQFF.

CDR3 bases: TGTGCCAGCAGTTTCCTCGGGGTCGGGTATGGCTACACCTTC. It specifies CASSFLGVGYGYTF. This chain connects TRBV27 to TRBJ1-2; D unclear. V lost 3 bases to trimming and J lost 5 bases, with 13 bases between them. This CDR3 spans 14 amino acids. Germline CDR1 MNHEY, CDR2 SMNVEV (reference sequence).

V and J are TRBV29-1 and TRBJ1-3; a weak D match, TRBD1 (5 bases). V was trimmed by 4 bases and J by 4 bases, leaving 8 bases between them. The CDR3 has 12 residues. Germline V gene data show CDR1 as SQVTM and CDR2 as ANQGSEA. CDR3 loop: CSVGDRGNTIYF. CDR3 bases: TGCAGCGTTGGAGACAGAGGAAACACCATATATTTT.

This chain joins TRBV29-1 and TRBJ2-2, with D tentatively TRBD2 (6 bases). The CDR3 loop spans 15 amino acids. Germline-derived CDR1 and CDR2 are SQVTM and ANQGSEA. Trimming took off 4 bases at V and 5 bases at J, with 17 bases between the two ends. This CDR3 is CSVARDSGTTGELFF. CDR3 DNA: TGCAGCGTTGCCCGGGACTCCGGTACGACCGGGGAGCTGTTTTTT.